The 32 T cell receptor beta chains below come from one sample, sequenced in a study of immune evolution from preneoplasia to lung adenocarcinoma. Data came from immunoSEQ multiplex PCR; TCRdb stores just in-frame clones and leaves some out. In the table there are 35,000 or so clones, 60% to 75% of which are singletons. The sequencing input was FFPE invasive lung adenocarcinoma tissue. The receptors shown here come from a person in their sixties with lung adenocarcinoma.

V and J are TRBV4-1 and TRBJ2-7; D gene unclear. This CDR3 region has 14 residues. Trimming left V 2 bases short and J 2 bases short, with 10 bases between. Germline V gene data show CDR1 as MGHRA and CDR2 as YSYEKL. The CDR3 region is CASSQSFGPYEQYF. The CDR3 bases are TGCGCCAGCAGCCAATCTTTTGGACCCTACGAGCAGTACTTC.

The gene calls are TRBV7-2 and TRBJ2-7; 12 positions agree with TRBD2. Germline lookup yields CDR1 SGHTA and CDR2 FQGNSA. CDR3 length equals 14 residues. J lost 7 bases, V lost 4 bases, and 5 bases had no gene match. Written as DNA, the CDR3 is TGTGCCAGCAGCTCCCTAGCGGGAGGGAATGAGCAGTACTTC. This codes for CASSSLAGGNEQYF.

J is TRBJ2-2 and V is TRBV4-1; D gene uncertain. This CDR3 contains 14 residues. CDR1 and CDR2 (germline): MGHRA, YSYEKL. Trimming took off 4 bases at V and 4 bases at J, with 10 bases between the two ends. CDR3 sequence: CASSLQGSTGELFF. Here the CDR3 DNA reads TGCGCCAGCAGCCTACAAGGCAGCACCGGGGAGCTGTTTTTT.

Details on this clone: The same CDR3 also results from other DNA sequences found in this sample. This chain links TRBV5-4 with TRBJ1-2; 7 bases are a match to TRBD1. The germline CDR1 and CDR2 sequences are SGHNT and YYREEE (reference sequence). The CDR3 has 14 residues. The V and J ends lost 2 bases and 0 bases, in that order; junction bases with no gene match: 1. The CDR3 nucleotides read TGTGCCAGCAGCTTAGACAGGGCTAACTATGGCTACACCTTC. Encoded protein: CASSLDRANYGYTF. The full variable domain, its missing parts supplied by reference TRBV5-4 and TRBJ1-2, is ETGVTQSPTHLIKTRGQQVTLRCSSQSGHNTVSWYQQALGQGPQFIFQYYREEENGRGNFPPRFSGLQFPNYSSELNVNALELDDSALYLCASSLDRANYGYTFGSGTRLTVV.

V gene TRBV29-1 combines with J gene TRBJ1-2, with unresolved D. V lost 4 bases and J 8 bases, leaving 5 bases between the germline ends. The CDR3 has 9 amino acids. CDR1 SQVTM and CDR2 ANQGSEA come from the germline V gene. The CDR3 loop reads CSVGEGYTF. In nucleotides, the CDR3 is TGCAGCGTTGGAGAGGGCTACACCTTC. The full variable domain, in which reference TRBV29-1 and TRBJ1-2 provide the parts outside the CDR3, is SAVISQKPSRDICQRGTSLTIQCQVDSQVTMMFWYRQQPGQSLTLIATANQGSEATYESGFVIDKFPISRPNLTFSTLTVSNMSPEDSSIYLCSVGEGYTFGSGTRLTVV.

The V gene is TRBV9, the J gene TRBJ2-7, with 11 bases lining up with TRBD2. After removal of 4 bases from V and 0 bases from J, the junction contained 3 bases not matched to a gene. CDR3 length: 15 residues. The germline V gene encodes CDR1 SGDLS and CDR2 YYNGEE. The CDR3 bases are TGTGCCAGCAGCCCAGGACTAGCGGGCTCCTACGAGCAGTACTTC. The encoded protein is CASSPGLAGSYEQYF.

The chain combines TRBV11-2 with TRBJ2-7; 7 nucleotides match TRBD2. The CDR3 contains 15 residues. Germline V gives CDR1 SGHAT, CDR2 FQNNGV. The ends lost 7 bases at V and 2 bases at J; junction bases unmatched: 11. The CDR3, as DNA: TGTGCCAGCAAACCCGGGAGGATCGGCCCCTACGAGCAGTACTTC. This sequence encodes CASKPGRIGPYEQYF.

In this sample, this clone turned up many times. Sequence at one end of the junction differs from germline and may be a read error. This chain connects TRBV11-2 to TRBJ2-7; D unresolved. Looked up from germline, CDR1 is SGHAT and CDR2 is FQNNGV. The CDR3 is 15 amino acids. The CDR3 DNA reads as TGTGCCAGCAGCCTAGAACGGCAGACCTCCTACGAGCAGTACTTC. Amino acid sequence: CASSLERQTSYEQYF. Based on the CDR3 plus reference TRBV11-2 and TRBJ2-7, the full variable domain is EAGVAQSPRYKIIEKRQSVAFWCNPISGHATLYWYQQILGQGPKLLIQFQNNGVVDDSQLPKDRFSAERLKGVDSTLKIQPAKLEDSAVYLCASSLERQTSYEQYFGPGTRLTVT.

The genes are TRBV27 and TRBJ2-7; 10 bases match TRBD2. CDR3 size: 16 residues. The junction had 12 bases not matched to a gene; V was cut back by 4 bases and J by 6 bases. Germline-derived CDR1 and CDR2 are MNHEY and SMNVEV (reference sequence). The CDR3 loop reads CASSWGRSGRASEQYF. CDR3 coding DNA: TGTGCCAGCAGTTGGGGGCGGAGCGGGAGGGCCTCCGAGCAGTACTTC.

This clone was seen just once. CDR3: CASSIGLGERQGRGYTF. The DNA for the CDR3 is TGTGCCAGTAGTATAGGCCTTGGCGAGAGACAGGGGCGCGGCTACACCTTC. The chain employs TRBV19 and TRBJ1-2; 8 nucleotides match TRBD1. The CDR3 is 17 residues long. The V segment lost 1 base and the J segment 8 bases; nucleotides outside the gene matches: 15. The V gene's germline CDR1 is LNHDA and CDR2 SQIVND (reference sequence).

The chain employs TRBV6-5 and TRBJ1-3, with D possibly matching TRBD1 (5 bases). The V gene's germline CDR1 is MNHEY and CDR2 SVGAGI. Trimming removed 7 bases from V and 0 bases from J, with 13 bases in between. CDR3 length equals 15 residues. Written as DNA, the CDR3 is TGTGCCAGCACCGACCCCGGGGGCTCTGGAAACACCATATATTTT. Translated: CASTDPGGSGNTIYF.

J is TRBJ1-2 and V is TRBV6-5; maybe TRBD1 (6 bases). This CDR3 spans 16 amino acids. Germline V lookup: CDR1 MNHEY, CDR2 SVGAGI. V was shortened by 1 base and J by 4 bases, with 16 bases between the two germline ends. The CDR3 sequence: CASSYLRDIDIYGYTF. In DNA, the CDR3 is TGTGCCAGCAGTTACTTGAGGGACATCGACATCTATGGCTACACCTTC.

This clone showed up just a few times. The gene calls are TRBV2 and TRBJ2-7; D may be TRBD2 (6 bases). This CDR3 is built from 14 residues. Looked up from germline, CDR1 is SNHLY and CDR2 is FYNNEI. The V end lost 6 bases, the J end lost 0 bases, and 12 bases lay between the germline ends. CDR3 sequence (DNA): TGTGCCAGCAGAGGCGGGGCATTCTCCTACGAGCAGTACTTC. Translated, it gives CASRGGAFSYEQYF. Full variable domain (remainder filled in from reference TRBV2 and TRBJ2-7): EPEVTQTPSHQVTQMGQEVILRCVPISNHLYFYWYRQILGQKVEFLVSFYNNEISEKSEIFDDQFSVERPDGSNFTLKIRSTKLEDSAMYFCASRGGAFSYEQYFGPGTRLTVT.

The chain has TRBV5-4 and TRBJ2-7; the D is unclear. The CDR3 is 11 residues long. Germline V CDR1 and CDR2: SGHNT, YYREEE (reference sequence). Trimming shortened V by 4 bases and J by 3 bases, and 5 bases separated the two germline ends. This CDR3 is CASSLYYEQYF. The CDR3 DNA sequence: TGTGCCAGCAGCCTCTACTACGAGCAGTACTTC. The full variable domain, completed using reference TRBV5-4 and TRBJ2-7, is ETGVTQSPTHLIKTRGQQVTLRCSSQSGHNTVSWYQQALGQGPQFIFQYYREEENGRGNFPPRFSGLQFPNYSSELNVNALELDDSALYLCASSLYYEQYFGPGTRLTVT.

The rearrangement links TRBV18 to TRBJ2-7; TRBD1 agrees at 10 bases. The length of the CDR3 is 16 residues. Germline assignment: CDR1 KGHSH and CDR2 LQKENI. The junction had 15 bases not matched to a gene; V was cut back by 3 bases and J by 10 bases. In DNA, the CDR3 is TGTGCCAGCTCACCCCGGCCGGGGACAGGGGACTCAGGACAGTACTTC. Encoded protein: CASSPRPGTGDSGQYF.

The gene calls are TRBV4-2 and TRBJ2-5, with D hard to call. From germline, CDR1 is LGHNA and CDR2 YNFKEQ. The V gene lost 4 bases and the J gene lost 4 bases, with 10 bases spanning the gap. The CDR3 is made up of 13 amino acids. The chain's CDR3 is CASSRRKGETQYF. CDR3 DNA: TGTGCCAGCAGCCGGAGAAAAGGAGAGACCCAGTACTTC.

The V and J genes are TRBV10-2 and TRBJ1-2, with 7 positions matching TRBD1. Trimming cost V 6 bases and J 0 bases; bases outside gene matches: 10. Germline V CDR1 and CDR2: WSHSY, SAAADI. The CDR3 has 16 residues. The chain's CDR3 is CASSLGQSLANYGYTF. The CDR3, as DNA: TGCGCCAGCAGCCTGGGACAGTCCTTAGCTAACTATGGCTACACCTTC.

The rearrangement links TRBV29-1 to TRBJ1-2, with 7 bases identical to TRBD1. The CDR3 totals 12 residues. CDR1 and CDR2 from the germline V gene are SQVTM and ANQGSEA. The trim removed 6 bases at V and 9 bases at J, leaving 10 bases unmatched. CDR3 DNA sequence: TGCAGCGTCCTCGAACAGGGGAGTAGCTACACCTTC. It codes for CSVLEQGSSYTF.

The rearrangement links TRBV4-1 to TRBJ1-2, with 11 bases identical to TRBD1. Losses at the gene ends were 2 bases for V and 2 bases for J; bases not matched to a gene: 4. CDR3 length: 16 residues. Germline assignment: CDR1 MGHRA and CDR2 YSYEKL. CDR3 sequence reads: CASSQIRTGGNYGYTF. In nucleotides, the CDR3 is TGCGCCAGCAGCCAAATACGGACAGGGGGCAACTATGGCTACACCTTC.

The V call is TRBV6-1, the J call TRBJ2-7, with D perhaps TRBD1 (6 bases). The CDR3 is 15 residues long. The germline V gene has CDR1 MNHNS and CDR2 SASEGT. V was cut by 8 bases and J by 2 bases, with 19 bases left in between. The CDR3 loop is CASARTDLLTYEQYF. The CDR3 DNA is TGTGCCAGCGCCAGGACAGATCTGTTGACCTACGAGCAGTACTTC.

Only one count was recorded for this clone. The CDR3 nucleotides read TGTGCCAGTAGTATTCCCGGACAGGGGCCTCAGCCCCAGCATTTT. Translated, it gives CASSIPGQGPQPQHF. The chain carries TRBV19 and TRBJ1-5; 9 bases are a match to TRBD1. Germline V CDR1 and CDR2: LNHDA, SQIVND (reference sequence). V lost 3 bases to trimming and J lost 6 bases; unmatched junction nucleotides: 6. The CDR3 length is 15 residues.

This rearrangement joins TRBV19 to TRBJ2-2; D perhaps matches TRBD2 (5 bases). The CDR3 consists of 12 residues. Germline V CDR1 and CDR2: LNHDA, SQIVND (reference sequence). V lost 3 bases and J 6 bases, leaving 5 bases between the germline ends. The chain's CDR3 is CASSMEAGELFF. The CDR3 region has the DNA TGTGCCAGTAGTATGGAGGCCGGGGAGCTGTTTTTT.

This chain connects TRBV27 to TRBJ2-7, with a possible D match to TRBD2 (5 bases). The CDR3 is made up of 17 amino acids. CDR1 is MNHEY and CDR2 is SMNVEV in the germline V gene (reference sequence). Between the trimmed V and J ends, which lost 6 bases and 4 bases, there was a span of 25 bases. CDR3 region: CASSARRPQGGLYEQYF. As DNA, the CDR3 is TGTGCCAGCAGCGCCCGCAGGCCACAAGGCGGGTTATACGAGCAGTACTTC.

Of note for this clone: This sample includes further DNA sequences coding for the same CDR3. The J gene is TRBJ2-7, the V gene TRBV18, with TRBD1 matching over 10 bases. This CDR3 contains 14 residues. CDR1 and CDR2 (germline): KGHSH, LQKENI. Unmatched junction bases numbered 1, after V lost 3 bases and J lost 2 bases. The CDR3 loop reads CASSPGTGAYEQYF. In nucleotides, the CDR3 is TGTGCCAGCTCACCTGGGACAGGGGCCTACGAGCAGTACTTC.

The table lists this clone with a count of one. The chain joins TRBV30 to TRBJ2-7; unclear D gene. The V and J ends lost 2 bases and 1 base respectively, with 6 bases between them. Per germline, CDR1 GTSNPN and CDR2 SVGIG (reference sequence). The CDR3 is 12 residues long. The CDR3 sequence is CAWSRKSYEQYF. The DNA for the CDR3 is TGTGCCTGGAGTCGCAAGTCCTACGAGCAGTACTTC.

This clone was recorded once. The rearrangement links TRBV15 to TRBJ2-3; D is undetermined. V lost 0 bases to trimming and J lost 5 bases, with 6 bases between them. CDR3 length: 13 amino acids. CDR1 and CDR2 from the germline V gene are LNHNV and YYDKDF (reference sequence). The CDR3 region has the DNA TGTGCCACCAGCAGAGATATTGAAGATACGCAGTATTTT. It is translated as CATSRDIEDTQYF.

The chain combines TRBV11-3 with TRBJ2-3; 8 positions match TRBD1. The CDR3 spans 16 residues. Germline CDR1 SGHNT, CDR2 YENEEA. Trimming at V came to 8 bases and at J to 2 bases, leaving 12 bases not matched to a gene. Written as DNA, the CDR3 is TGTGCCAGCGGGAAGAGGACAGGGCCCAACACAGATACGCAGTATTTT. Translating gives CASGKRTGPNTDTQYF.

The CDR3: CASSSSRGGYQPQHF. The CDR3 coding sequence is TGTGCCAGCAGTTCATCCAGGGGCGGGTATCAGCCCCAGCATTTT. This rearrangement joins TRBV28 to TRBJ1-5; possible D gene TRBD1, 6 bases. Germline CDR1 reads MDHEN; CDR2 reads SYDVKM. Deletions cut 4 bases from V and 5 bases from J, with 15 bases between. The CDR3 spans 15 residues.

The chain links TRBV30 to TRBJ1-2; 9 bases are shared with TRBD1. In germline, CDR1 is GTSNPN, CDR2 SVGIG (reference sequence). V lost 0 bases and J lost 3; bases outside the gene matches: 11. The CDR3 extends over 17 amino acids. The CDR3 region is CAWSVHLNRGRDYGYTF. CDR3 nucleotide sequence: TGTGCCTGGAGTGTCCATCTGAACAGGGGGCGAGACTATGGCTACACCTTC.

The V gene is TRBV7-2, the J gene TRBJ2-5, with TRBD2 identical over 14 bases. The CDR3 spans 16 residues. The V segment lost 4 bases and the J segment 5 bases; nucleotides outside the gene matches: 6. Germline assignment: CDR1 SGHTA and CDR2 FQGNSA. In nucleotides, the CDR3 is TGTGCCAGCAGCTCGGGACTAGCGGGAGTGGGGGAGACCCAGTACTTC. Translated: CASSSGLAGVGETQYF.

The chain recombines TRBV10-2 with TRBJ1-2, with D maybe TRBD1 (6 bases). V dropped 5 bases and J dropped 4 bases, with 8 bases sitting between them. CDR3 size: 12 residues. Per germline, CDR1 WSHSY and CDR2 SAAADI. The CDR3 loop reads CASSTDSYGYTF. In DNA form, the CDR3 reads TGCGCCAGCAGTACGGACAGCTATGGCTACACCTTC.

Details on this clone: This same CDR3 is encoded by further DNA sequences in the sample. The gene calls are TRBV15 and TRBJ2-3, with 7 bases identical to TRBD1. Germline trimming cut 1 base from V and 2 bases from J; bases unmatched to any gene: 3. This CDR3 comprises 15 residues. Germline lookup yields CDR1 LNHNV and CDR2 YYDKDF (reference sequence). CDR3 region: CATSRGRGNTDTQYF. The CDR3 nucleotides are TGTGCCACCAGCAGAGGCAGGGGGAACACAGATACGCAGTATTTT.